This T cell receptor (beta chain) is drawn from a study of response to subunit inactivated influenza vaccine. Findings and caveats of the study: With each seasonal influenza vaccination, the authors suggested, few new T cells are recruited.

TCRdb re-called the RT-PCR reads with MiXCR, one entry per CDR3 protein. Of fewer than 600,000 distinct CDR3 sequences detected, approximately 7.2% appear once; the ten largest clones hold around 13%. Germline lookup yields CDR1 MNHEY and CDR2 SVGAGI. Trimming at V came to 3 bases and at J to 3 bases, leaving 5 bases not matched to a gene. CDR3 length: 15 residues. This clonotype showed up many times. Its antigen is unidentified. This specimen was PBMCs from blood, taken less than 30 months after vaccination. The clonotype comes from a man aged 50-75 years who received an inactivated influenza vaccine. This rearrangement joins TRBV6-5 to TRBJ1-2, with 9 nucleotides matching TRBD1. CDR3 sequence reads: CASSYSTGGYYGYTF. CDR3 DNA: TGTGCCAGCAGTTATTCGACAGGGGGTTACTATGGCTACACCTTC.